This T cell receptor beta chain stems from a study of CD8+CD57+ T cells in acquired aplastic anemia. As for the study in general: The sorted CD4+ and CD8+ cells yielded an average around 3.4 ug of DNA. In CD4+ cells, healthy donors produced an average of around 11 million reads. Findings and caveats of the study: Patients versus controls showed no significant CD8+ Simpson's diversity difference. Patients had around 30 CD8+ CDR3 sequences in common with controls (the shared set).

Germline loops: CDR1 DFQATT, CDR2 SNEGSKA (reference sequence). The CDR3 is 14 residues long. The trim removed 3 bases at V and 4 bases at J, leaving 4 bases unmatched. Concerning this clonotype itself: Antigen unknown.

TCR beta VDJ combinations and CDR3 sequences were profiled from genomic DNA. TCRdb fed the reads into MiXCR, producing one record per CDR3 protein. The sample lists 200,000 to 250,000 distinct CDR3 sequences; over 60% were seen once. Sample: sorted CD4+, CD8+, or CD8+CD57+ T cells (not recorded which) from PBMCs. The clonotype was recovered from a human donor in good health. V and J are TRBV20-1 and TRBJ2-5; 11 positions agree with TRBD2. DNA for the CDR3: TGCAGTGCTAGGCTAGCGGGGGGAGTAGAGACCCAGTACTTC. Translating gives CSARLAGGVETQYF.